This TCR beta chain is from a study of cytomegalovirus exposure and HLA in healthy donors. Study-wide results and caveats: Sequencing probably produced one cluster of sequence variants that were highly shared.

V shed 4 bases and J 0 bases; nucleotides not matched to a gene: 10. The germline V gene encodes CDR1 SGHRS and CDR2 YFSETQ. CDR3 size: 17 residues. This PCR relied on a set of 60 Vbeta primers and 13 Jbeta primers. Here immunoSEQ multiplex PCR was the method, and the copy in TCRdb shows in-frame clones only, minus some. The table lists 130,000 or so clones, approximately 82% of them singletons. For this clone: Its matching antigen is unknown.

This clonotype was obtained from a man aged 18 to 29 in good health and CMV-seropositive. The genes are TRBV5-1 and TRBJ1-3; 7 bases are shared with TRBD1. Input material: PBMCs. The CDR3 DNA reads as TGCGCCAGCAGCCCCCGGGACAGCACCCTCTCTGGAAACACCATATATTTT. The encoded protein is CASSPRDSTLSGNTIYF. Variable domain in full (rest from reference TRBV5-1 and TRBJ1-3): KAGVTQTPRYLIKTRGQQVTLSCSPISGHRSVSWYQQTPGQGLQFLFEYFSETQRNKGNFPGRFSGRQFSNSRSEMNVSTLELGDSALYLCASSPRDSTLSGNTIYFGEGSWLTVV.